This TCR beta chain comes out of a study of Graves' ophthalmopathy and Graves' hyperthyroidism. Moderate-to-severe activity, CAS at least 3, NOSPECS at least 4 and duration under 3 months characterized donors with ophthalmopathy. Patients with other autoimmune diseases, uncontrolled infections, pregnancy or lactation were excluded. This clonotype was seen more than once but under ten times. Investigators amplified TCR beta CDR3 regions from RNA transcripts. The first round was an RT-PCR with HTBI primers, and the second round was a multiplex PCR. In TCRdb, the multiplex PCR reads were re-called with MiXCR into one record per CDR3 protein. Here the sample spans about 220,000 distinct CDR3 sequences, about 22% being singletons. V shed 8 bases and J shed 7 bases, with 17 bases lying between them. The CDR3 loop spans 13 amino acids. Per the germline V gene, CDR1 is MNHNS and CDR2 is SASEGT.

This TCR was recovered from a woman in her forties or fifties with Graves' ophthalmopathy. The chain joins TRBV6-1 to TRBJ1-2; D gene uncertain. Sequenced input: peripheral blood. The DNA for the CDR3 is TGTGCCAGCCAAACGGGCAGAAAGGGTGGCTACACCTTC. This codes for CASQTGRKGGYTF.